The 19 T cell receptor beta chains below all came from one sample that was sequenced in a study of cytotoxic CD8 clonotypes in ibrutinib-treated CLL. Method: immunoSEQ multiplex PCR; TCRdb's copy keeps in-frame clones and lacks some. The table shows around 130,000 clones, with 80% to 85% occurring only once. Sequenced material: PBMCs, taken after 24 months of ibrutinib treatment. These receptor sequences come from a human donor with chronic lymphocytic leukemia.

In nucleotides, the CDR3 is TGTGCCAGCGTGACGGGACAGAGTCATGAAAAACTGTTTTTT. Its translation: CASVTGQSHEKLFF. The V and J genes are TRBV28 and TRBJ1-4; 7 nucleotides match TRBD1. J was trimmed by 6 bases and V by 8 bases; bases with no gene match: 9. CDR1 is MDHEN, CDR2 SYDVKM, per germline. The CDR3 contains 14 residues.

The CDR3 DNA is TGTGCCAGCAGCCCGCGCCAGCGCTCCTATGGCTACACCTTC. Translation: CASSPRQRSYGYTF. The chain links TRBV7-2 to TRBJ1-2, with D unresolved. The germline gives CDR1 SGHTA, CDR2 FQGNSA. V lost 5 bases to trimming and J lost 4 bases, with 14 bases between them. The CDR3 totals 14 residues.

The chain carries TRBV4-3 and TRBJ2-7; 9 nucleotides match TRBD2. The CDR3 contains 17 residues. CDR1 and CDR2 (germline): LGHNA, YSLEER. V shed 0 bases and J 4 bases; nucleotides not matched to a gene: 10. In DNA, the CDR3 is TGCGCCAGCAGCCAAGATAGCACGCGGGGGGGCCGTTACGAGCAGTACTTC. It yields the protein CASSQDSTRGGRYEQYF.

The sample holds one count of this clone. Germline and junction disagree at one end, which may indicate a read error. Other DNA sequences in the same sample also yield this CDR3. The chain recombines TRBV6-5 with TRBJ2-2; D may be TRBD1 (6 bases). The germline V gene encodes CDR1 MNHEY and CDR2 SVGAGI. This CDR3 contains 13 residues. CDR3 coding DNA: TGTGCTAGCAAGGGGGTGGGCACCGGGGAGCTGTTTTTT. This gives the protein CASKGVGTGELFF.

In its sample, this clone was seen once. The chain recombines TRBV11-3 with TRBJ1-6; 8 bases fit TRBD1. The CDR3 has 16 residues. V dropped 5 bases and J dropped 8; count of bases not matched to a gene: 11. Looked up from germline, CDR1 is SGHNT and CDR2 is YENEEA. Here the CDR3 DNA reads TGTGCCAGCAGCCTTCTACCTCCGGGACAGGATTCACCCCTCCACTTT. Its protein is CASSLLPPGQDSPLHF. The variable domain in full, completed from reference TRBV11-3 and TRBJ1-6, reads EAGVVQSPRYKIIEKKQPVAFWCNPISGHNTLYWYLQNLGQGPELLIRYENEEAVDDSQLPKDRFSAERLKGVDSTLKIQPAELGDSAVYLCASSLLPPGQDSPLHFGNGTRLTVT.

A few counts support this clone. The gene calls are TRBV2 and TRBJ2-7; D not resolved. V was clipped by 7 bases and J by 0 bases, with 7 bases between them. The CDR3 length is 12 residues. Germline CDR1 reads SNHLY; CDR2 reads FYNNEI. CDR3 DNA: TGTGCCAGCACGACGGACTCCTACGAGCAGTACTTC. It is translated as CASTTDSYEQYF.

This clone appeared a few times. The rearrangement links TRBV9 to TRBJ1-1, with a weak D call TRBD1 (5 bases). CDR1 and CDR2 from the germline V gene are SGDLS and YYNGEE. The CDR3 consists of 14 residues. With 4 bases removed from V and 0 bases from J, the gap between germline ends came to 10 bases. The CDR3 nucleotides are TGTGCCAGCAGCTCCCGACAGCTGAACACTGAAGCTTTCTTT. Amino acid sequence: CASSSRQLNTEAFF.

This clone was detected a few times. The chain recombines TRBV5-1 with TRBJ2-2; a weak D match, TRBD1 (6 bases). Deletions cut 2 bases from V and 4 bases from J, with 12 bases between. The CDR3 has 15 amino acids. The germline V gene has CDR1 SGHRS and CDR2 YFSETQ. CDR3 nucleotides: TGCGCCAGCAGCTTCAAGGGGGTGGCCACCGGGGAGCTGTTTTTT. Translated: CASSFKGVATGELFF.

The chain has TRBV7-9 and TRBJ1-2; no clear D. V lost 1 base to trimming and J lost 2 bases, with 8 bases between them. Germline CDR1 SEHNR, CDR2 FQNEAQ (reference sequence). The CDR3 spans 14 residues. The CDR3 protein is CASSLGPGNYGYTF. In nucleotides, the CDR3 is TGTGCCAGCAGCTTAGGACCGGGCAACTATGGCTACACCTTC. Using reference TRBV7-9 and TRBJ1-2 for the parts outside the CDR3, the full variable domain is DTGVSQNPRHKITKRGQNVTFRCDPISEHNRLYWYRQTLGQGPEFLTYFQNEAQLEKSRLLSDRFSAERPKGSFSTLEIQRTEQGDSAMYLCASSLGPGNYGYTFGSGTRLTVV.

This clone showed up just once. This CDR3 reads CAISDSGRTEAFF. CDR3 nucleotides: TGTGCCATCAGTGACTCCGGACGCACTGAAGCTTTCTTT. The rearrangement links TRBV10-3 to TRBJ1-1, with D unclear. CDR1 and CDR2 from the germline V gene are ENHRY and SYGVKD. Deletions cut 3 bases from V and 4 bases from J, with 9 bases between. The CDR3 extends over 13 amino acids.

The rearrangement links TRBV4-3 to TRBJ2-7, with D tentatively TRBD1 (5 bases). Trimming removed 0 bases from V and 4 bases from J, with 16 bases in between. CDR3 length: 16 amino acids. Germline CDR1 is LGHNA and CDR2 is YSLEER. The CDR3 region is CASSQEWGRVGYEQYF. DNA of the CDR3: TGCGCCAGCAGCCAAGAGTGGGGCAGGGTTGGATACGAGCAGTACTTC.

This chain links TRBV7-2 with TRBJ1-1, with D tentatively TRBD1 (6 bases). The CDR3 contains 15 residues. Trimming took 0 bases from V and 5 from J, leaving 13 bases between them. Germline V CDR1 and CDR2: SGHTA, FQGNSA. CDR3 residues: CASSLAGPGATEAFF. The CDR3 coding sequence is TGTGCCAGCAGCTTAGCAGGGCCAGGGGCTACTGAAGCTTTCTTT.

The chain carries TRBV28 and TRBJ2-7; TRBD1 matches 8 bases. With 7 bases clipped from V and 2 bases from J, the junction kept 13 bases outside the gene matches. Germline CDR1 and CDR2: MDHEN and SYDVKM. The CDR3 covers 16 residues. CDR3 loop: CASTQGQGGTPYEQYF. In DNA, the CDR3 is TGTGCCAGCACCCAAGGACAGGGCGGGACCCCCTACGAGCAGTACTTC.

Here the CDR3 reads CASRFSGGAANTQYF. CDR3 DNA sequence: TGCGCCAGCAGGTTTAGCGGGGGGGCTGCAAATACGCAGTATTTT. The J gene is TRBJ2-3, the V gene TRBV5-1; the match to TRBD2 covers 11 bases. Germline V CDR1 and CDR2: SGHRS, YFSETQ. Trimming at V came to 5 bases and at J to 7 bases, leaving 9 bases not matched to a gene. The length of the CDR3 is 15 residues.

The chain joins TRBV14 to TRBJ2-2; D might be TRBD2 (6 bases). Trimming removed 1 base at V and 5 bases at J, with 14 bases between. This CDR3 has 16 residues. CDR1 is SGHDN, CDR2 FVKESK, per germline. In nucleotides, the CDR3 is TGTGCCAGCAGCCAAGTTCGGGCCAGCGGGACCGGGGAGCTGTTTTTT. The encoded protein is CASSQVRASGTGELFF. Together with reference TRBV14 and TRBJ2-2, the CDR3 gives the full variable domain: EAGVTQFPSHSVIEKGQTVTLRCDPISGHDNLYWYRRVMGKEIKFLLHFVKESKQDESGMPNNRFLAERTGGTYSTLKVQPAELEDSGVYFCASSQVRASGTGELFFGEGSRLTVL.

The chain is built from TRBV9 and TRBJ1-2; 9 bases fit TRBD1. The CDR3 consists of 14 residues. The junction had 7 bases not matched to a gene; V was cut back by 7 bases and J by 3 bases. Per the germline V gene, CDR1 is SGDLS and CDR2 is YYNGEE. Here the CDR3 DNA reads TGTGCCAGCGGAAAACAGGGGGCGGACTATGGCTACACCTTC. It translates to CASGKQGADYGYTF.

The rearrangement links TRBV9 to TRBJ2-7; no clear D. The germline V gene encodes CDR1 SGDLS and CDR2 YYNGEE. V was pared by 0 bases and J by 2 bases, with 9 bases between. This CDR3 spans 14 amino acids. CDR3: CASSVGVLPYEQYF. The DNA of the CDR3 is TGTGCCAGCAGCGTAGGAGTTCTCCCCTACGAGCAGTACTTC.

This clone was detected a few times. The J gene is TRBJ2-4, the V gene TRBV7-9, with TRBD2 matching over 8 bases. Germline CDR1 SEHNR, CDR2 FQNEAQ (reference sequence). V shed 5 bases and J 0 bases; nucleotides not matched to a gene: 6. This CDR3 spans 16 amino acids. CDR3 sequence (DNA): TGTGCCAGCAGCCGCGGGACTAGTCAAGCCAAAAACATTCAGTACTTC. This sequence encodes CASSRGTSQAKNIQYF.

A few counts support this clone. The chain combines TRBV7-2 with TRBJ2-2; D is uncertain. The V end lost 5 bases, the J end lost 8 bases, and 12 bases lay between the germline ends. This CDR3 comprises 13 residues. Germline assignment: CDR1 SGHTA and CDR2 FQGNSA. CDR3 bases: TGTGCCAGCAGCCCGCACTTTGGGGGGGAGCTGTTTTTT. Translation gives CASSPHFGGELFF.